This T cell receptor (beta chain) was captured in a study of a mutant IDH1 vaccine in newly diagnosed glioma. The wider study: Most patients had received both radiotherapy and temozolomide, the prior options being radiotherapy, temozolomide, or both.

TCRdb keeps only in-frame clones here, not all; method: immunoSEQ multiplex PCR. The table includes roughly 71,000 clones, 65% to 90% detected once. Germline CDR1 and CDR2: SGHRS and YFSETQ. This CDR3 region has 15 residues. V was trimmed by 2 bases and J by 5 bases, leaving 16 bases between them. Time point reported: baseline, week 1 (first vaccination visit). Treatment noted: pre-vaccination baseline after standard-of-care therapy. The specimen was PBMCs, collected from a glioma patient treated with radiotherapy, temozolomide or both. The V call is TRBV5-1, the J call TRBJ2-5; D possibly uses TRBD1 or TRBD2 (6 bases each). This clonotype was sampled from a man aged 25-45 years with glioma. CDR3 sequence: CASSFTVGGAETQYF. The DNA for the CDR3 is TGCGCCAGCAGCTTCACTGTGGGGGGCGCGGAGACCCAGTACTTC.